Listed here are 30 T cell receptor beta chains from one sample, sequenced in a study of T cells in Graves' hyperthyroidism and ophthalmopathy. Amplified regions were TCR beta CDR3 sequences from RNA transcripts. First-round RT-PCR with HTBI primers amplified the TCR CDR3 region. TCRdb redid the calling of the multiplex PCR reads with MiXCR, one entry per CDR3 protein. The table includes about 640,000 distinct CDR3 sequences, 45% detected once. Sequenced: peripheral blood or thyroid tissue (not recorded which). These receptor sequences come from an adult man with Graves' disease, either hyperthyroidism or ophthalmopathy (not recorded which).

Regarding this clonotype: Compared with germline, one end of the junction differs, possibly owing to a read error. The rearrangement uses TRBV7-9 and TRBJ1-3; 7 bases align to TRBD1. This CDR3 has 15 amino acids. The germline CDR1 and CDR2 sequences are SEHNR and FQNEAQ (reference sequence). CDR3 sequence reads: CASSLDRVRGNTIYF. CDR3 in DNA: TGTGCCAGCAGTTTAGACAGGGTGCGTGGAAACACCATATATTTT.

This clonotype was seen more than once but under ten times. The chain is built from TRBV20-1 and TRBJ2-2; D is possibly TRBD2 (6 bases). CDR1 is DFQATT, CDR2 SNEGSKA, per germline (reference sequence). The V gene lost 6 bases and the J gene lost 2 bases, with 16 bases spanning the gap. The CDR3 has 15 residues. CDR3 sequence reads: CSARRGRTNTGELFF. The CDR3, as DNA: TGCAGTGCCCGGAGGGGACGGACTAACACCGGGGAGCTGTTTTTT.

Ten or more counts support this clonotype. This rearrangement joins TRBV7-8 to TRBJ1-2, with 9 bases fitting TRBD1. This CDR3 comprises 17 residues. Germline V gene lookup returns CDR1 SGHVS and CDR2 FQNEAQ. The ends lost 1 base at V and 4 bases at J; junction bases unmatched: 10. CDR3 DNA: TGTGCCAGCAGCTTAGTCCACTACAGGGGGCTAGGCTATGGCTACACCTTC. Protein: CASSLVHYRGLGYGYTF.

V is TRBV14 and J is TRBJ1-3, with a possible D match to TRBD1 (6 bases). Trimming removed 4 bases at V and 2 bases at J, with 21 bases between. CDR1 and CDR2 (germline): SGHDN, FVKESK. The CDR3 has 18 amino acids. CDR3 residues: CASSPTRGLGRPGNTIYF. The CDR3 DNA is TGTGCCAGCAGCCCTACCCGGGGGCTGGGTAGGCCTGGAAACACCATATATTTT.

This chain uses TRBV12-3 or TRBV12-4 with TRBJ1-2; 8 nucleotides line up with TRBD1. This CDR3 spans 12 amino acids. V shed 7 bases and J 4 bases; nucleotides not matched to a gene: 2. CDR3 sequence: CASTGQGYGYTF. CDR3 in DNA: TGTGCCAGCACCGGACAGGGCTATGGCTACACCTTC.

The rearrangement links TRBV7-9 to TRBJ2-5; 7 positions agree with TRBD1. Germline V gene sequence: CDR1 SEHNR, CDR2 FQNEAQ (reference sequence). CDR3 size: 15 residues. The V gene end was trimmed by 11 bases and the J gene end by 5 bases; junction bases not matched to a gene: 17. The CDR3 reads CAWSPPPGQRETQYF. The CDR3 nucleotides are TGTGCCTGGAGTCCCCCCCCGGGACAGAGGGAGACCCAGTACTTC.

This clonotype was seen many times. J is TRBJ1-3 and V is TRBV7-9; D is possibly TRBD1 (6 bases). Germline V gene sequence: CDR1 SEHNR, CDR2 FQNEAQ (reference sequence). With 5 bases removed from V and 4 bases from J, the gap between germline ends came to 15 bases. This CDR3 is built from 15 residues. The CDR3 loop reads CASSPTGGPGNTIYF. The CDR3 nucleotides are TGTGCCAGCAGCCCGACCGGGGGGCCCGGAAACACCATATATTTT.

A few counts support this clonotype. The genes are TRBV20-1 and TRBJ1-5, with 9 positions matching TRBD1. The junction had 9 bases not matched to a gene; V was cut back by 6 bases and J by 3 bases. This CDR3 contains 15 residues. Germline CDR1 reads DFQATT; CDR2 reads SNEGSKA (reference sequence). CDR3 DNA: TGCAGTGCCCAGACAGGGGGTATGAACAATCAGCCCCAGCATTTT. Residues: CSAQTGGMNNQPQHF.

This clonotype was recorded at least ten times. The chain uses TRBV29-1 and TRBJ2-7; D uncertain. V was pared by 6 bases and J by 1 base, with 13 bases between. This CDR3 has 13 amino acids. Germline V gene data show CDR1 as SQVTM and CDR2 as ANQGSEA. The CDR3 region is CSVAADTSYEQYF. CDR3 sequence (DNA): TGCAGCGTCGCCGCTGACACATCCTACGAGCAGTACTTC.

This clonotype was seen at least ten times. V is TRBV7-2 and J is TRBJ1-6; D is possibly TRBD1 (5 bases). In germline, CDR1 is SGHTA, CDR2 FQGNSA. The CDR3 loop spans 15 amino acids. The V end was cut by 4 bases, the J end by 10 bases, with 17 bases between. This CDR3 reads CASSSGDRLWSPLHF. The CDR3 bases are TGTGCCAGCAGCTCCGGGGACCGACTGTGGTCACCCCTCCACTTT.

V is TRBV12-3 or TRBV12-4 and J is TRBJ1-5; TRBD1 matches at 7 bases. J was trimmed by 6 bases and V by 4 bases; bases with no gene match: 9. This CDR3 has 15 residues. The CDR3 coding sequence is TGTGCCAGCAGTTCCCGGGACAGACCCGTTCAGCCCCAGCATTTT. This encodes CASSSRDRPVQPQHF.

In this sample, this clonotype turned up once. The chain recombines TRBV2 with TRBJ2-7, with a possible D match to TRBD2 (5 bases). Germline-derived CDR1 and CDR2 are SNHLY and FYNNEI. There are 14 residues in the CDR3. Trimming cost V 2 bases and J 3 bases, with 11 bases left between them. The CDR3 loop reads CASSESVAGYEQYF. As DNA, the CDR3 is TGTGCCAGCAGTGAATCCGTCGCGGGCTACGAGCAGTACTTC.

The rearrangement links TRBV5-1 to TRBJ2-5, with D possibly TRBD2 on 6 matching bases. The CDR3 is made up of 14 amino acids. CDR1 is SGHRS, CDR2 YFSETQ, per germline. V lost 3 bases and J lost 1, with 10 bases in between. The CDR3 DNA reads as TGCGCCAGCAGCTCGGGGGACCTCCAAGAGACCCAGTACTTC. Its translation: CASSSGDLQETQYF.

The chain links TRBV29-1 to TRBJ1-1; unclear D gene. The CDR3 is 12 residues long. V was trimmed by 1 base and J by 6 bases, leaving 9 bases between them. Germline CDR1 and CDR2: SQVTM and ANQGSEA. CDR3 in DNA: TGCAGCGTTGAAGGTGACGGCGCTGAAGCTTTCTTT. Amino acids: CSVEGDGAEAFF.

There are a few counts of this clonotype. The CDR3 protein is CASSYLQGGNTEAFF. CDR3 DNA: TGTGCCAGCAGTTACCTACAGGGGGGGAACACTGAAGCTTTCTTT. The V gene is TRBV6-5, the J gene TRBJ1-1; 8 bases fit TRBD1. The length of the CDR3 is 15 residues. Germline V gives CDR1 MNHEY, CDR2 SVGAGI. V dropped 2 bases and J dropped 1; count of bases not matched to a gene: 3.

The count of this clonotype is one. CDR3 protein: CSASRGQPPYEQYF. CDR3 nucleotides: TGCAGTGCTAGTAGGGGACAGCCTCCCTACGAGCAGTACTTC. This chain links TRBV20-1 with TRBJ2-7; TRBD1 matches at 7 bases. The germline CDR1 and CDR2 sequences are DFQATT and SNEGSKA (reference sequence). After removal of 3 bases from V and 2 bases from J, the junction contained 7 bases not matched to a gene. This CDR3 spans 14 amino acids.

Concerning this clonotype: This may be a read error: a much more frequent sequence differs by one nucleotide. This chain connects TRBV19 to TRBJ1-4; D perhaps matches TRBD1 (6 bases). This CDR3 contains 12 residues. Deletions cut 11 bases from V and 5 bases from J, with 12 bases between. Per the germline V gene, CDR1 is LNHDA and CDR2 is SQIVND (reference sequence). The CDR3 is CAGTDRNEKLFF. CDR3 bases: TGTGCCGGCACTGACAGGAATGAAAAACTGTTTTTT.

The chain has TRBV20-1 and TRBJ1-1, with a weak D call TRBD1 (6 bases). CDR1 is DFQATT, CDR2 SNEGSKA, per germline (reference sequence). V was cut by 2 bases and J by 0 bases, with 10 bases left in between. The CDR3 runs to 14 residues. The CDR3 loop is CSARTGTMNTEAFF. CDR3 DNA sequence: TGCAGTGCTAGAACAGGGACCATGAACACTGAAGCTTTCTTT.

The J gene is TRBJ1-2, the V gene TRBV20-1, with D perhaps matching TRBD1 (6 bases). V lost 1 base to trimming and J lost 4 bases, with 13 bases between them. Germline lookup yields CDR1 DFQATT and CDR2 SNEGSKA (reference sequence). The CDR3 has 14 residues. The CDR3 region has the DNA TGCAGTGCTAGAGTCCCGGGACAAATCTATGGCTACACCTTC. This gives the protein CSARVPGQIYGYTF.

This clonotype was observed a few times. The chain couples TRBV5-1 to TRBJ1-5; the D gene is possibly TRBD1 (6 bases). Trimming removed 1 base from V and 7 bases from J, with 15 bases in between. The CDR3 contains 15 residues. Germline values: CDR1 SGHRS, CDR2 YFSETQ. The CDR3 region has the DNA TGCGCCAGCAGCTTGTGGGGGGGCGGGGGGCAGCCCCAGCATTTT. Its translation: CASSLWGGGGQPQHF.

DNA for the CDR3: TGCAGCCCCGGTCAGATTAATCAGCCCCAGCATTTT. This gives the protein CSPGQINQPQHF. The chain links TRBV29-1 to TRBJ1-5; D not certain. V was shortened by 8 bases and J by 4 bases, with 12 bases between the two germline ends. CDR1 SQVTM and CDR2 ANQGSEA come from the germline V gene. The CDR3 runs to 12 residues.

This clonotype occurred a few times. The CDR3 coding sequence is TGTGCCAGCAGCGGTTTGGGGTCTGGGGCCAACGTCCTGACTTTC. Amino acids: CASSGLGSGANVLTF. V usage is TRBV5-8 and J usage is TRBJ2-6, with D uncertain. Germline-derived CDR1 and CDR2 are SGHTS and YDEGEE. This CDR3 is built from 15 residues. Trimming pared 4 bases from V and 1 base from J, leaving 9 bases between.

The J gene is TRBJ1-2, the V gene TRBV5-4; no clear D gene. V was shortened by 0 bases and J by 0 bases, with 9 bases between the two germline ends. Germline lookup yields CDR1 SGHNT and CDR2 YYREEE (reference sequence). This CDR3 is built from 15 residues. In nucleotides, the CDR3 is TGTGCCAGCAGCTTGGTGGGTTCAGCTAACTATGGCTACACCTTC. Its translation is CASSLVGSANYGYTF. Drawing the rest from reference TRBV5-4 and TRBJ1-2, the complete variable domain is ETGVTQSPTHLIKTRGQQVTLRCSSQSGHNTVSWYQQALGQGPQFIFQYYREEENGRGNFPPRFSGLQFPNYSSELNVNALELDDSALYLCASSLVGSANYGYTFGSGTRLTVV.

This clonotype was counted many times. V and J are TRBV29-1 and TRBJ1-3; TRBD1 is a possible D gene (5 bases). Trimming pared 7 bases from V and 2 bases from J, leaving 12 bases between. Germline V CDR1 and CDR2: SQVTM, ANQGSEA. This CDR3 spans 13 amino acids. The CDR3 bases are TGCAGCGCCCGAAAGGGGACTGGAAACACCATATATTTT. Protein: CSARKGTGNTIYF.

The chain employs TRBV6-1 and TRBJ1-2, with a tentative D call TRBD1 (5 bases). Germline V CDR1 and CDR2: MNHNS, SASEGT. The germline V and J ends were trimmed by 3 bases and 8 bases, with 16 bases remaining between them. CDR3 length: 14 amino acids. CDR3 in amino acids: CASSENIRGQGYTF. CDR3 nucleotide sequence: TGTGCCAGCAGTGAGAATATAAGGGGCCAGGGCTACACCTTC.

A few counts support this clonotype. The V gene is TRBV27, the J gene TRBJ1-5; a weak D match, TRBD1 (6 bases). CDR1 MNHEY and CDR2 SMNVEV come from the germline V gene (reference sequence). The length of the CDR3 is 14 residues. Trimming removed 4 bases from V and 4 bases from J, with 11 bases in between. The CDR3 sequence is CASSSLRGNQPQHF. DNA for the CDR3: TGTGCCAGCAGTTCCCTCAGGGGTAATCAGCCCCAGCATTTT.

This clonotype turned up a few times. This rearrangement joins TRBV7-2 to TRBJ2-2; D ambiguous. Germline V CDR1 and CDR2: SGHTA, FQGNSA. V lost 3 bases to trimming and J lost 4 bases, with 9 bases between them. CDR3 length: 14 amino acids. The CDR3 bases are TGTGCCAGCAGCTTCGGAGCAGGCACCGGGGAGCTGTTTTTT. Protein sequence: CASSFGAGTGELFF.

This clonotype was detected only a few times. This CDR3 reads CASSLSNEDYGYTF. Written as DNA, the CDR3 is TGTGCCAGCAGCTTAAGTAACGAGGACTATGGCTACACCTTC. This chain uses TRBV7-9 with TRBJ1-2; no firm D call. This CDR3 contains 14 residues. The ends were cut back, 2 bases at V and 3 bases at J, with 10 bases in the middle. CDR1 is SEHNR and CDR2 is FQNEAQ in the germline V gene (reference sequence).

This chain connects TRBV24-1 to TRBJ1-6; D unresolved. CDR1 KGHDR and CDR2 SFDVKD come from the germline V gene. The CDR3 totals 14 residues. The ends were cut back, 3 bases at V and 7 bases at J, with 9 bases in the middle. CDR3 in DNA: TGTGCCACCAGTGATCCTGGGAGGAATTCACCCCTCCACTTT. Its protein is CATSDPGRNSPLHF.

In nucleotides, the CDR3 is TGTGCCAGCAGCCAGACTAGCGGTGTCGGGGAGCTGTTTTTT. Its translation: CASSQTSGVGELFF. The chain recombines TRBV2 with TRBJ2-2; 9 nucleotides line up with TRBD2. Per germline, CDR1 SNHLY and CDR2 FYNNEI. The trim removed 6 bases at V and 7 bases at J, leaving 6 bases unmatched. The CDR3 has 14 amino acids. Full variable domain (missing parts from reference TRBV2 and TRBJ2-2): EPEVTQTPSHQVTQMGQEVILRCVPISNHLYFYWYRQILGQKVEFLVSFYNNEISEKSEIFDDQFSVERPDGSNFTLKIRSTKLEDSAMYFCASSQTSGVGELFFGEGSRLTVL.